This T cell receptor beta chain was sequenced during a study of blood T cells in healthy people across ages. V trimming: 8 bases; J trimming: 3 bases; junction bases outside the gene matches: 8. The CDR3 totals 16 residues. Notes on the study in general: A greater number of naive CD4+ cells and higher diversity distinguished long-lived donors from aged donors. Nothing was known about donor CMV status, and this possibly confounded expanded clonotype changes.

Alongside a J-beta primer mix, a sample-barcoded 5' primer served in a second PCR lasting about 6 to 11 cycles. One entry per CDR3 protein results from TCRdb running MiXCR on the 5' RACE reads. The top ten hold roughly a tenth of the sample, which has approximately 900,000 distinct CDR3 sequences, approximately 32% seen once. This clonotype was counted many times. Its target is unknown. These same records also appear under a second study, on T cells of mothers and their children.

This receptor was taken from a middle-aged woman in good health. This chain joins TRBV12-3 or TRBV12-4 and TRBJ2-1, with 12 bases aligning to TRBD2. The material sequenced was blood. CDR3 sequence reads: CASRGLAGGFYNEQFF. The CDR3 bases are TGTGCCAGCCGTGGGCTAGCGGGGGGGTTCTACAATGAGCAGTTCTTC.